These 21 T cell receptor beta chains originate from one sample sequenced in a study of cytomegalovirus exposure and HLA in healthy donors. The PCR employed 60 Vbeta primers together with 13 Jbeta primers. The table came from immunoSEQ multiplex PCR; TCRdb's copy has only in-frame clones and leaves some out. The top ten clones hold 1.2% to 1.5% of a sample with over 150,000 clones, around 79% of them seen once. The specimen sequenced was PBMCs. All receptors come from a man younger than 35 in good health and CMV-seronegative.

The chain employs TRBV10-2 and TRBJ2-3; possible D gene TRBD2, 6 bases. This CDR3 comprises 15 residues. Germline loops: CDR1 WSHSY, CDR2 SAAADI. Trimming took 1 base from V and 7 from J, leaving 15 bases between them. The CDR3 nucleotides are TGCGCCAGCAGTGAGTATACGGGAGCGTCGTATACGCAGTATTTT. Amino acid sequence: CASSEYTGASYTQYF.

This rearrangement joins TRBV4-1 to TRBJ1-1; 11 positions match TRBD1. V was pared by 3 bases and J by 0 bases, with 9 bases of the junction left unmatched. Germline loops: CDR1 MGHRA, CDR2 YSYEKL. The CDR3 consists of 18 residues. CDR3 in amino acids: CASSQGGGQGDMNTEAFF. In DNA form, the CDR3 reads TGCGCCAGCAGCCAGGGAGGGGGACAGGGGGATATGAACACTGAAGCTTTCTTT.

This chain connects TRBV4-3 to TRBJ2-7; 7 nucleotides line up with TRBD2. The CDR3 is made up of 15 amino acids. Unmatched junction bases numbered 9, after V lost 3 bases and J lost 4 bases. Germline CDR1 LGHNA, CDR2 YSLEER. The CDR3 reads CASSQLTREPYEQYF. DNA for the CDR3: TGCGCCAGCAGCCAGTTAACGCGGGAGCCGTACGAGCAGTACTTC.

This clone was found a few times. The genes are TRBV4-2 and TRBJ2-6; TRBD2 is a possible D gene (6 bases). Germline CDR1 and CDR2: LGHNA and YNFKEQ. The CDR3 covers 17 residues. V shed 2 bases and J shed 2 bases, with 13 bases lying between them. CDR3 protein: CASSQTSGEAGANVLTF. The CDR3 region has the DNA TGTGCCAGCAGCCAAACCTCGGGGGAAGCTGGGGCCAACGTCCTGACTTTC.

The chain combines TRBV7-9 with TRBJ2-3; TRBD1 aligns across 7 bases. The CDR3 extends over 16 amino acids. Trimming at V came to 6 bases and at J to 5 bases, leaving 14 bases not matched to a gene. The germline V gene encodes CDR1 SEHNR and CDR2 FQNEAQ (reference sequence). The CDR3 loop reads CASRARDSRGGDTQYF. In DNA, the CDR3 is TGTGCCAGCAGAGCCCGGGACAGCCGGGGTGGAGATACGCAGTATTTT.

The chain recombines TRBV10-2 with TRBJ2-1; a weak D match, TRBD2 (6 bases). Between the trimmed V and J ends, which lost 6 bases and 9 bases, there was a span of 21 bases. The CDR3 covers 15 residues. Germline CDR1 and CDR2: WSHSY and SAAADI. The CDR3 reads CASREGRPAHSEQFF. Written as DNA, the CDR3 is TGCGCCAGCAGAGAGGGGAGGCCGGCACATTCTGAGCAGTTCTTC.

As regards this clone: Compared with germline, one end of the junction differs, possibly owing to a read error. The gene calls are TRBV7-9 and TRBJ2-1, with 9 bases fitting TRBD2. This CDR3 comprises 17 residues. Germline values: CDR1 SEHNR, CDR2 FQNEAQ (reference sequence). CDR3 in DNA: TGTGCCAGCAGCTCCATAGCGGGAGCCCACTCCTACAATGAGCAGCTCTTC. As protein: CASSSIAGAHSYNEQLF.

The chain recombines TRBV4-1 with TRBJ2-7; 8 bases fit TRBD2. This CDR3 region has 13 residues. In germline, CDR1 is MGHRA, CDR2 YSYEKL. V was clipped by 4 bases and J by 5 bases; unmatched bases: 4. DNA for the CDR3: TGCGCCAGCAGCCTCGGGACTAGTGACGAGCAGTACTTC. Its translation is CASSLGTSDEQYF.

The chain is built from TRBV5-1 and TRBJ1-4, with TRBD1 matching 11 bases. The CDR3 sequence is 16 residues long. Germline CDR1 is SGHRS and CDR2 is YFSETQ. Trimming took 5 bases from V and 2 from J; bases not matched to a gene: 5. The CDR3 DNA sequence: TGCGCCAGCAGAAACGGACAGGGGGCGACTAATGAAAAACTGTTTTTT. Its translation: CASRNGQGATNEKLFF.

The gene calls are TRBV6-1 and TRBJ2-7; D is possibly TRBD1 (5 bases). V lost 1 base and J lost 3, with 16 bases in between. This CDR3 has 16 amino acids. The germline gives CDR1 MNHNS, CDR2 SASEGT. The CDR3: CASSEVQGWTFYEQYF. The CDR3 bases are TGTGCCAGCAGTGAAGTCCAGGGCTGGACCTTCTACGAGCAGTACTTC.

This clone was picked up a small number of times. The rearrangement uses TRBV9 and TRBJ1-4, with a weak D call TRBD1 (6 bases). Trimming removed 2 bases from V and 6 bases from J, with 14 bases in between. This CDR3 has 15 residues. CDR1 SGDLS and CDR2 YYNGEE come from the germline V gene. Here the CDR3 reads CASSVLPGVDEKLFF. The CDR3 DNA follows: TGTGCCAGCAGCGTCCTTCCAGGGGTGGATGAAAAACTGTTTTTT.

The chain links TRBV5-1 to TRBJ1-6; no reliable D call. V dropped 6 bases and J dropped 9 bases, with 16 bases sitting between them. This CDR3 is built from 14 residues. CDR1 is SGHRS, CDR2 YFSETQ, per germline. The CDR3 region has the DNA TGCGCCAGCAACCCGGGGAGCGATAGTTCACCCCTCCACTTT. It yields the protein CASNPGSDSSPLHF.

This sequence joins TRBV5-1 and TRBJ2-1; 7 nucleotides agree with TRBD2. Trimming cost V 2 bases and J 7 bases; bases outside gene matches: 15. CDR1 is SGHRS and CDR2 is YFSETQ in the germline V gene. The CDR3 has 17 amino acids. CDR3 DNA sequence: TGCGCCAGCAGCTTTGTTCCCGGGAGCGGGAAGGGTAATGAGCAGTTCTTC. Translating it yields CASSFVPGSGKGNEQFF. The whole variable domain, filled in from reference TRBV5-1 and TRBJ2-1, reads KAGVTQTPRYLIKTRGQQVTLSCSPISGHRSVSWYQQTPGQGLQFLFEYFSETQRNKGNFPGRFSGRQFSNSRSEMNVSTLELGDSALYLCASSFVPGSGKGNEQFFGPGTRLTVL.

This clone was observed a handful of times. The chain links TRBV16 to TRBJ2-3; TRBD1 is a possible D gene (8 bases). The length of the CDR3 is 15 residues. V shed 7 bases and J shed 2 bases, with 16 bases lying between them. Germline V lookup: CDR1 KGHSY, CDR2 FQNENV. CDR3 DNA: TGTGCCAGCACCAGGGAGGGACAGGCCACAGATACGCAGTATTTT. Translation gives CASTREGQATDTQYF.

This chain joins TRBV27 and TRBJ2-1, with 10 bases lining up with TRBD1. V was clipped by 8 bases and J by 12 bases; unmatched bases: 10. This CDR3 is built from 13 residues. Germline V CDR1 and CDR2: MNHEY, SMNVEV (reference sequence). CDR3 in DNA: TGTGCCAGCTCCGGGACAGGGGAAATGGCGCAGTTCTTC. The encoded protein is CASSGTGEMAQFF.

In this sample, this clone turned up once. The chain couples TRBV9 to TRBJ2-3, with 10 nucleotides matching TRBD1. The CDR3 has 15 residues. Germline trimming cut 0 bases from V and 5 bases from J; bases unmatched to any gene: 3. CDR1 and CDR2 (germline): SGDLS, YYNGEE. CDR3 in amino acids: CASSVGQGAGDTQYF. DNA of the CDR3: TGTGCCAGCAGCGTAGGACAGGGGGCGGGAGATACGCAGTATTTT.

The genes are TRBV7-2 and TRBJ2-7; possible D gene TRBD2, 5 bases. The V gene lost 4 bases and the J gene lost 3 bases, with 13 bases spanning the gap. Germline V gives CDR1 SGHTA, CDR2 FQGNSA. This CDR3 has 14 residues. CDR3 residues: CASSYEEGYYEQYF. CDR3 nucleotide sequence: TGTGCCAGCAGCTATGAAGAGGGTTACTACGAGCAGTACTTC.

This sequence joins TRBV15 and TRBJ1-5; D gene unclear. CDR3 length equals 15 residues. The germline V and J ends were trimmed by 1 base and 6 bases, with 13 bases remaining between them. The V gene's germline CDR1 is LNHNV and CDR2 YYDKDF (reference sequence). The CDR3 loop reads CATSRGRADLQPQHF. The CDR3 bases are TGTGCCACCAGCAGAGGGAGGGCGGATCTTCAGCCCCAGCATTTT.

CDR3 in amino acids: CSVLQGEWSTEAFF. CDR3 sequence (DNA): TGCAGCGTCTTACAGGGGGAATGGAGCACTGAAGCTTTCTTT. V and J are TRBV29-1 and TRBJ1-1; 8 nucleotides align to TRBD1. Germline values: CDR1 SQVTM, CDR2 ANQGSEA. This CDR3 has 14 amino acids. V dropped 6 bases and J dropped 4; count of bases not matched to a gene: 10.

The chain is built from TRBV27 and TRBJ2-4, with 9 bases identical to TRBD2. Germline CDR1 is MNHEY and CDR2 is SMNVEV (reference sequence). The CDR3 loop spans 18 amino acids. V gave up 8 bases and J gave up 0 bases; unmatched junction bases: 14. DNA for the CDR3: TGTGCCAGCGCATTGACGGCGGGAGGGCCTCTAGCCAAAAACATTCAGTACTTC. This gives the protein CASALTAGGPLAKNIQYF.

There are a few counts of this clone. The chain couples TRBV4-3 to TRBJ2-7; TRBD2 agrees at 7 bases. The J segment lost 3 bases and the V segment lost 4 bases, leaving 3 bases of the junction unmatched. Germline CDR1 and CDR2: LGHNA and YSLEER. The CDR3 totals 13 residues. The chain's CDR3 is CASSLRTSYEQYF. CDR3 bases: TGCGCCAGCAGCCTACGGACTAGCTACGAGCAGTACTTC.